The T cell receptor (beta chain) described here comes from a study of CD8+CD57+ T cells in acquired aplastic anemia. Study-level background: Sorted CD4+ and CD8+ cell DNA averaged around 3.3 ug.

TCR beta VDJ and CDR3 profiles were obtained from a genomic DNA template. TCRdb re-called the reads with MiXCR, one entry per CDR3 protein. The repertoire consists of 250,000 to 300,000 distinct CDR3 sequences, with 55% to 60% occurring once and the leading ten covering under 8.5%. Concerning this clonotype: Its target is not known.

In germline, CDR1 is MGHDK, CDR2 SYGVNS. The CDR3 loop spans 16 amino acids. Trimming removed 1 base from V and 6 bases from J; junction bases left unmatched: 11. Findings and caveats of the study: Patients and controls had in common 25 to 30 CD8+ CDR3 sequences.

The chain uses TRBV25-1 and TRBJ1-2; 7 bases agree with TRBD1. The TCR sequence derives from a human donor with severe aplastic anemia or a healthy control (not recorded which). Sequences were obtained from sorted CD4+, CD8+, or CD8+CD57+ T cells (not recorded which) from PBMCs. The CDR3 bases are TGTGCCAGCAGTGAATCATCCCGACAGGGAAGCAATGGCTACACCTTC. Translation gives CASSESSRQGSNGYTF.